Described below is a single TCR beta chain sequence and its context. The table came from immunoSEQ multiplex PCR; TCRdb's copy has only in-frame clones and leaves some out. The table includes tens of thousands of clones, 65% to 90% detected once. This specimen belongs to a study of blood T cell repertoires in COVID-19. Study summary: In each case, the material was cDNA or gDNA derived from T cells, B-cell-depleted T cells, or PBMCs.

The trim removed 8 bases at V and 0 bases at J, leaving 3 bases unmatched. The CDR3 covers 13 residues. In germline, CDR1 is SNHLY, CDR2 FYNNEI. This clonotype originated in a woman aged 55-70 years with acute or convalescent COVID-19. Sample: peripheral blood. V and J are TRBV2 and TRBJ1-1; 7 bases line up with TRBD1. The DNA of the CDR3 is TGTGCCAGCGGACAGGAGATGAACACTGAAGCTTTCTTT. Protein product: CASGQEMNTEAFF.